The next 15 T cell receptor beta chains were all read from a single sample in a study of shared clonotypes between healthy human individuals (dated by TCRdb to the early 2020s). Receptor libraries were prepared by the immunoSEQ multiplex PCR assay. TCRdb retrieved this table from immuneACCESS and kept in-frame rearrangements only. Not all clones are present; in checked studies, unresolved V genes account for under half, and no reason is known for the remainder. In this sample the table shows around 2.3 million clones, approximately 95% of which occur a single time. Clones ranked in the top ten supply over 0.1% of the sample. The sequenced material came from naive CD4+ T cells sorted from blood. The cell subset or site label on this specimen signifies: CD45RA+ positively selected. The receptors were gathered from a man aged 18 to 29 in good health.

The V and J genes are TRBV19 and TRBJ2-1, with 13 bases aligning to TRBD2. This CDR3 has 16 residues. Losses at the gene ends were 7 bases for V and 8 bases for J; bases not matched to a gene: 11. Germline V lookup: CDR1 LNHDA, CDR2 SQIVND (reference sequence). The CDR3 region is CASKLAGGTFSDEQFF. In DNA, the CDR3 is TGTGCCAGTAAACTAGCGGGGGGGACATTTTCGGATGAGCAGTTCTTC.

This rearrangement joins TRBV2 to TRBJ1-4; 9 bases fit TRBD1. Germline V gene data show CDR1 as SNHLY and CDR2 as FYNNEI. The length of the CDR3 is 14 residues. Trimming took 7 bases from V and 5 from J; bases not matched to a gene: 5. CDR3: CASTIDRGNEKLFF. The CDR3 DNA follows: TGTGCCAGCACCATAGACAGGGGGAATGAAAAACTGTTTTTT.

This clone appeared once. This sequence joins TRBV10-3 and TRBJ2-3; a weak D match, TRBD2 (5 bases). V was clipped by 4 bases and J by 4 bases, with 9 bases between them. This CDR3 has 13 residues. CDR1 is ENHRY and CDR2 is SYGVKD in the germline V gene. The CDR3 is CAISGSSPDTQYF. Written as DNA, the CDR3 is TGTGCCATCAGTGGATCTAGCCCAGATACGCAGTATTTT.

The chain recombines TRBV7-2 with TRBJ2-5; TRBD2 matches at 10 bases. Trimming cost V 2 bases and J 2 bases; bases outside gene matches: 2. The CDR3 has 15 residues. The V gene's germline CDR1 is SGHTA and CDR2 FQGNSA. The CDR3 nucleotides are TGTGCCAGCAGCTTATGGACTAGCGGTCAAGAGACCCAGTACTTC. This gives the protein CASSLWTSGQETQYF.

This clone was seen a few times. V and J are TRBV13 and TRBJ1-5, with D unclear. The germline gives CDR1 PRHDT, CDR2 FYEKMQ (reference sequence). Trimming cost V 0 bases and J 0 bases, with 3 bases left between them. CDR3 size: 14 residues. The CDR3: CASSLGYSNQPQHF. The DNA for the CDR3 is TGTGCCAGCAGCTTAGGGTATAGCAATCAGCCCCAGCATTTT. The whole variable domain, filled in from reference TRBV13 and TRBJ1-5, reads AAGVIQSPRHLIKEKRETATLKCYPIPRHDTVYWYQQGPGQDPQFLISFYEKMQSDKGSIPDRFSAQQFSDYHSELNMSSLELGDSALYFCASSLGYSNQPQHFGDGTRLSIL.

The chain is built from TRBV7-6 and TRBJ1-4; 9 bases agree with TRBD1. This CDR3 spans 14 amino acids. V trimming: 5 bases; J trimming: 8 bases; junction bases outside the gene matches: 6. Germline CDR1 SGHVS, CDR2 FNYEAQ. DNA for the CDR3: TGTGCCAGCAGCGGCGGGACAGGGAGGGAAAAACTGTTTTTT. Translation: CASSGGTGREKLFF.

The chain employs TRBV20-1 and TRBJ2-7; no firm D call. CDR3 length: 11 amino acids. Trimming shortened V by 2 bases and J by 4 bases, and 6 bases separated the two germline ends. Germline loops: CDR1 DFQATT, CDR2 SNEGSKA (reference sequence). The CDR3 nucleotides are TGCAGTGCTAGAAAGATTTACGAGCAGTACTTC. It specifies CSARKIYEQYF.

The J gene is TRBJ1-6, the V gene TRBV15, with no clear D. V lost 0 bases and J lost 10, with 13 bases in between. Germline CDR1 and CDR2: LNHNV and YYDKDF (reference sequence). The CDR3 totals 15 residues. CDR3 loop: CATSRDFPAGSPLHF. The CDR3 DNA sequence: TGTGCCACCAGCAGAGACTTCCCGGCGGGGTCACCCCTCCACTTT.

This sequence joins TRBV5-4 and TRBJ2-2; D might be TRBD1 or TRBD2, each matching 5 bases. CDR1 and CDR2 (germline): SGHNT, YYREEE (reference sequence). The V gene lost 0 bases and the J gene lost 1 base, with 10 bases spanning the gap. The length of the CDR3 is 16 residues. The CDR3 reads CASSLAQGVNTGELFF. The CDR3 DNA sequence: TGTGCCAGCAGCTTGGCCCAGGGAGTGAACACCGGGGAGCTGTTTTTT.

With regard to this clone: Other DNA sequences from this sample encode an identical CDR3 as well. This sequence joins TRBV5-1 and TRBJ1-5; a weak D match, TRBD1 (6 bases). From germline, CDR1 is SGHRS and CDR2 YFSETQ. V lost 0 bases, J lost 7 bases, and 11 bases lay in between. The CDR3 covers 14 residues. The CDR3 is CASSLGGAGQPQHF. In nucleotides, the CDR3 is TGCGCCAGCAGCTTGGGGGGGGCCGGGCAGCCCCAGCATTTT.

This clone showed up just once. The V call is TRBV7-2, the J call TRBJ2-1, with unresolved D. The CDR3 contains 13 residues. V shed 8 bases and J shed 2 bases, with 10 bases lying between them. The germline gives CDR1 SGHTA, CDR2 FQGNSA. The CDR3 region has the DNA TGTGCCAGCCGTGTACGAACCTACAATGAGCAGTTCTTC. Translating it yields CASRVRTYNEQFF.

This clone was found once. Other DNA sequences of this sample code for an identical CDR3. The genes are TRBV5-1 and TRBJ1-1, with D maybe TRBD1 (5 bases). CDR1 SGHRS and CDR2 YFSETQ come from the germline V gene. V was trimmed by 0 bases and J by 4 bases, leaving 13 bases between them. The CDR3 totals 15 residues. CDR3 DNA sequence: TGCGCCAGCAGCTTGGGAGGGCAGGGTGGCACTGAAGCTTTCTTT. Residues: CASSLGGQGGTEAFF.

The chain combines TRBV6-5 with TRBJ2-7; D might be TRBD1 (5 bases). This CDR3 is 13 amino acids long. The germline CDR1 and CDR2 sequences are MNHEY and SVGAGI. V dropped 5 bases and J dropped 2 bases, with 10 bases sitting between them. In DNA, the CDR3 is TGTGCCAGCAGTCCGGACATTACCTACGAGCAGTACTTC. Protein product: CASSPDITYEQYF.

This clone was counted a single time. This chain links TRBV5-6 with TRBJ2-2, with D perhaps matching TRBD2 (6 bases). Germline V gene sequence: CDR1 SGHDT, CDR2 YYEEEE. V dropped 2 bases and J dropped 4 bases, with 18 bases sitting between them. The CDR3 is made up of 17 amino acids. CDR3 in amino acids: CASSLVRGERATGELFF. The DNA of the CDR3 is TGTGCCAGCAGCTTAGTTCGAGGAGAGCGGGCCACCGGGGAGCTGTTTTTT.

The V and J genes are TRBV25-1 and TRBJ1-2; 7 bases fit TRBD1. V dropped 5 bases and J dropped 5; count of bases not matched to a gene: 5. Germline CDR1 is MGHDK and CDR2 is SYGVNS. This CDR3 spans 13 amino acids. CDR3 loop: CASSNRQGYGYTF. In DNA form, the CDR3 reads TGTGCCAGCAGTAACCGACAGGGTTATGGCTACACCTTC.